Presented here are 21 T cell receptor beta chains from one specimen sequenced in a study of beta chain features in type 1 diabetes. The investigators reverse transcribed all of the isolated RNA, so they sequenced expressed TCRB transcripts. TCRdb's copy holds only in-frame clones and misses some; the assay was immunoSEQ multiplex PCR. The sample yields roughly 170,000 clones, about 13% seen once. The sequencing sample was made of central memory CD4+ T cells from blood. The receptors here all came from a woman between 18 and 30 years old in good health.

This clone was counted only a few times. The chain links TRBV5-1 to TRBJ2-2; D is possibly TRBD1 (6 bases). The CDR3 runs to 16 residues. The germline V gene has CDR1 SGHRS and CDR2 YFSETQ. Trimming removed 6 bases at V and 3 bases at J, with 18 bases between. CDR3 region: CASTDPGVAYTGELFF. CDR3 sequence (DNA): TGCGCCAGCACCGATCCAGGGGTTGCATACACCGGGGAGCTGTTTTTT.

This clone was picked up a small number of times. V gene TRBV7-9 combines with J gene TRBJ2-3, with D possibly TRBD2 on 6 matching bases. V was pared by 5 bases and J by 1 base, with 13 bases between. CDR1 is SEHNR and CDR2 is FQNEAQ in the germline V gene (reference sequence). This CDR3 region has 15 residues. CDR3 in amino acids: CASSPPGLRTDTQYF. CDR3 coding DNA: TGTGCCAGCAGCCCTCCGGGACTCCGCACAGATACGCAGTATTTT.

This chain links TRBV28 with TRBJ2-3, with 8 positions matching TRBD2. The ends lost 6 bases at V and 1 base at J; junction bases unmatched: 6. The CDR3 runs to 15 residues. Looked up from germline, CDR1 is MDHEN and CDR2 is SYDVKM. CDR3: CASSSGGPGTDTQYF. The CDR3, as DNA: TGTGCCAGCAGCTCGGGAGGGCCGGGCACAGATACGCAGTATTTT.

At least ten counts were recorded for this clone. The J gene is TRBJ2-7, the V gene TRBV28; TRBD1 might be the D (5 bases). CDR1 and CDR2 from the germline V gene are MDHEN and SYDVKM. The CDR3 consists of 11 residues. V lost 8 bases and J lost 4, with 9 bases in between. CDR3 in DNA: TGTGCCAGCCTTGGACAATACGAGCAGTACTTC. Its translation is CASLGQYEQYF. The full variable domain, completed using reference TRBV28 and TRBJ2-7, is DVKVTQSSRYLVKRTGEKVFLECVQDMDHENMFWYRQDPGLGLRLIYFSYDVKMKEKGDIPEGYSVSREKKERFSLILESASTNQTSMYLCASLGQYEQYFGPGTRLTVT.

In its sample, this clone was seen a few times. V is TRBV14 and J is TRBJ2-7, with 9 nucleotides matching TRBD1. J was trimmed by 1 base and V by 4 bases; bases with no gene match: 2. The CDR3 length is 14 residues. In germline, CDR1 is SGHDN, CDR2 FVKESK. CDR3: CASSRGTGSYEQYF. DNA of the CDR3: TGTGCCAGCAGCCGGGGGACAGGGTCCTACGAGCAGTACTTC.

The genes are TRBV6-6 and TRBJ2-3, with 7 bases identical to TRBD1. The CDR3 is made up of 14 amino acids. Germline V gene lookup returns CDR1 MNHNY and CDR2 SVGAGI (reference sequence). The trim removed 10 bases at V and 1 base at J, leaving 8 bases unmatched. The CDR3 protein is CATTTGIGTDTQYF. CDR3 DNA: TGTGCCACCACGACAGGGATTGGCACAGATACGCAGTATTTT.

The chain recombines TRBV19 with TRBJ2-5; D is ambiguous. The CDR3 has 14 amino acids. Per the germline V gene, CDR1 is LNHDA and CDR2 is SQIVND (reference sequence). Trimming took 3 bases from V and 1 from J, leaving 9 bases between them. This CDR3 is CASSIGSSQETQYF. DNA for the CDR3: TGTGCCAGTAGTATCGGGTCATCCCAAGAGACCCAGTACTTC.

This clone was seen a handful of times. This rearrangement joins TRBV5-1 to TRBJ1-2; D gene unclear. CDR1 is SGHRS and CDR2 is YFSETQ in the germline V gene. Deletions cut 2 bases from V and 3 bases from J, with 11 bases between. CDR3 length: 14 residues. The CDR3: CASSFDAEYYGYTF. CDR3 nucleotides: TGCGCCAGCAGCTTTGACGCGGAATACTATGGCTACACCTTC.

This clone was picked up a small number of times. The DNA of the CDR3 is TGTGCCACCAGCAGGACTAGCGGGAGTATGGACGAGCAGTACTTC. This encodes CATSRTSGSMDEQYF. This chain links TRBV15 with TRBJ2-7; 12 bases line up with TRBD2. The CDR3 consists of 15 residues. With V trimmed by 3 bases and J by 5 bases, 5 bases remained unmatched. The germline gives CDR1 LNHNV, CDR2 YYDKDF (reference sequence).

This chain connects TRBV9 to TRBJ2-1; 8 bases match TRBD2. Germline CDR1 is SGDLS and CDR2 is YYNGEE. V lost 0 bases to trimming and J lost 8 bases; unmatched junction nucleotides: 10. This CDR3 has 16 amino acids. The CDR3 loop reads CASSVGISGINDEQFF. In DNA, the CDR3 is TGTGCCAGCAGCGTAGGTATTAGCGGGATAAACGATGAGCAGTTCTTC.

The rearrangement joins TRBV7-3 to TRBJ2-3; unclear D gene. The V end lost 3 bases, the J end lost 6 bases, and 13 bases lay between the germline ends. From germline, CDR1 is SGHTA and CDR2 FQGTGA. The CDR3 is 14 amino acids. The CDR3 spells CASSFSVSRDTQYF. The CDR3 bases are TGTGCCAGCAGCTTTTCGGTCTCGAGGGATACGCAGTATTTT.

This clone turned up a few times. The chain couples TRBV10-3 to TRBJ2-5, with 13 positions matching TRBD2. CDR3 size: 13 residues. V dropped 10 bases and J dropped 5; count of bases not matched to a gene: 4. Germline CDR1 reads ENHRY; CDR2 reads SYGVKD. The CDR3 sequence is CATGTSGMETQYF. The CDR3 bases are TGTGCCACCGGGACTAGCGGGATGGAGACCCAGTACTTC.

J is TRBJ1-2 and V is TRBV7-9, with TRBD1 identical over 10 bases. The V gene end was trimmed by 1 base and the J gene end by 7 bases; junction bases not matched to a gene: 6. Germline lookup yields CDR1 SEHNR and CDR2 FQNEAQ (reference sequence). The CDR3 length is 15 residues. The CDR3 coding sequence is TGTGCCAGCAGCTTAGAGGACAGGGGGTGGTCTGGCTACACCTTC. Its translation: CASSLEDRGWSGYTF.

This chain uses TRBV5-4 with TRBJ2-1, with a tentative D call TRBD2 (6 bases). This CDR3 has 16 residues. V gave up 4 bases and J gave up 6 bases, with 20 bases separating them. CDR1 is SGHNT, CDR2 YYREEE, per germline (reference sequence). The CDR3 loop is CASSPSRTNGGNEQFF. The CDR3 nucleotides are TGTGCCAGCAGCCCCTCAAGGACTAACGGGGGCAATGAGCAGTTCTTC.

The chain links TRBV4-3 to TRBJ2-7, with D tentatively TRBD1 (6 bases). The CDR3 totals 15 residues. V was clipped by 0 bases and J by 3 bases, with 12 bases between them. CDR1 and CDR2 from the germline V gene are LGHNA and YSLEER. The chain's CDR3 is CASSQDWGHVYEQYF. CDR3 nucleotides: TGCGCCAGCAGCCAAGATTGGGGGCACGTCTACGAGCAGTACTTC.

This rearrangement joins TRBV13 to TRBJ2-7; TRBD1 is a possible D gene (6 bases). From germline, CDR1 is PRHDT and CDR2 FYEKMQ (reference sequence). CDR3 length equals 12 residues. Trimming stripped 5 bases from V and 6 bases from J, with 11 bases between. Written as DNA, the CDR3 is TGTGCCAGCAGCAAGGACAGACGCGAGCAGTACTTC. It yields the protein CASSKDRREQYF.

This chain joins TRBV9 and TRBJ2-3, with TRBD1 matching over 11 bases. CDR1 and CDR2 (germline): SGDLS, YYNGEE. The V gene end was trimmed by 0 bases and the J gene end by 3 bases; junction bases not matched to a gene: 6. CDR3 length: 17 residues. In DNA, the CDR3 is TGTGCCAGCAGCGTAGCTTTAGGACAGGGGGCTACAGATACGCAGTATTTT. Translated, it gives CASSVALGQGATDTQYF. Full variable domain (missing parts from reference TRBV9 and TRBJ2-3): DSGVTQTPKHLITATGQRVTLRCSPRSGDLSVYWYQQSLDQGLQFLIQYYNGEERAKGNILERFSAQQFPDLHSELNLSSLELGDSALYFCASSVALGQGATDTQYFGPGTRLTVL.

This chain uses TRBV7-9 with TRBJ1-2, with TRBD1 matching 10 bases. This CDR3 is built from 15 residues. V was clipped by 6 bases and J by 4 bases; unmatched bases: 8. The germline V gene has CDR1 SEHNR and CDR2 FQNEAQ (reference sequence). Here the CDR3 DNA reads TGTGCCAGCAGTACGACAGGGGGCTGGGGCTATGGCTACACCTTC. This gives the protein CASSTTGGWGYGYTF.

This clone came up a few times. The chain has TRBV30 and TRBJ2-1, with TRBD1 identical over 9 bases. V lost 4 bases, J lost 9 bases, and 4 bases stayed unmatched. Germline assignment: CDR1 GTSNPN and CDR2 SVGIG (reference sequence). The CDR3 contains 12 residues. The CDR3 bases are TGTGCCTGGACACAGGGGGCTGGTGAGCAGTTCTTC. As protein: CAWTQGAGEQFF.

In its sample, this clone was seen a few times. The V and J genes are TRBV5-1 and TRBJ2-1; no reliable D call. This CDR3 spans 17 amino acids. The ends were cut back, 0 bases at V and 5 bases at J, with 18 bases in the middle. Germline CDR1 and CDR2: SGHRS and YFSETQ. DNA for the CDR3: TGCGCCAGCAGCTTGGTATCCTCGGCGGTATCTAACAATGAGCAGTTCTTC. This codes for CASSLVSSAVSNNEQFF.

V is TRBV28 and J is TRBJ2-7, with D maybe TRBD2 (5 bases). Germline lookup yields CDR1 MDHEN and CDR2 SYDVKM. Trimming pared 6 bases from V and 7 bases from J, leaving 10 bases between. This CDR3 region has 11 residues. The CDR3 is CASRGSGEQYF. CDR3 nucleotide sequence: TGTGCCAGCAGGGGTTCGGGGGAGCAGTACTTC.